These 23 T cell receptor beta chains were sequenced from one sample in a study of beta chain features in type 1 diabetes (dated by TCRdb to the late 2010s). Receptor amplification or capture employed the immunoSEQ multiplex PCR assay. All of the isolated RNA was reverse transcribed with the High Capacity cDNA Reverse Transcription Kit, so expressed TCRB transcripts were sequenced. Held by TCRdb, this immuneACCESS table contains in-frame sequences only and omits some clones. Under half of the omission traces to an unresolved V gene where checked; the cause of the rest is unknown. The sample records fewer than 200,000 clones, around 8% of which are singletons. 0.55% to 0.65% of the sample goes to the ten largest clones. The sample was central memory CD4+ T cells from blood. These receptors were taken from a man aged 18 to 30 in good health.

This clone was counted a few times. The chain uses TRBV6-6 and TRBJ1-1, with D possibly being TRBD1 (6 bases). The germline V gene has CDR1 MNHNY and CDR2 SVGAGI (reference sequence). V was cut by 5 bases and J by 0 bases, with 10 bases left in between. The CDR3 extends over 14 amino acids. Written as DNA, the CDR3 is TGTGCCAGCAGTAACAGGGCCATGAACACTGAAGCTTTCTTT. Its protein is CASSNRAMNTEAFF.

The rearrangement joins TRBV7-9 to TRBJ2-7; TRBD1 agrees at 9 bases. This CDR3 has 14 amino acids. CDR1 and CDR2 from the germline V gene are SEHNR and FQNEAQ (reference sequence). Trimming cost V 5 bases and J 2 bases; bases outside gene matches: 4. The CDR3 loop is CASSLRDRAYEQYF. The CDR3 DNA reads TGTGCCAGCAGCCTCCGGGACAGGGCCTACGAGCAGTACTTC.

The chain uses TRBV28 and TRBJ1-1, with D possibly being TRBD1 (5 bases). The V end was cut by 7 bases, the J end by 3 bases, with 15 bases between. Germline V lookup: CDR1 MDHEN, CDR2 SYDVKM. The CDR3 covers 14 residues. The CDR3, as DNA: TGTGCCAGCAATCCAGGGTCAGGGTACACTGAAGCTTTCTTT. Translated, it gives CASNPGSGYTEAFF.

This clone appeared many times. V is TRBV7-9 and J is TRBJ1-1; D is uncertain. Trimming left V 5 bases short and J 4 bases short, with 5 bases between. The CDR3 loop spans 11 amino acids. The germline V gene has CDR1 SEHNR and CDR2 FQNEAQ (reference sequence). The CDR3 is CASSPSTEAFF. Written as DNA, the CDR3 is TGTGCCAGCAGCCCTAGCACTGAAGCTTTCTTT. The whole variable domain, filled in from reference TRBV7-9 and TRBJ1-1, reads DTGVSQNPRHKITKRGQNVTFRCDPISEHNRLYWYRQTLGQGPEFLTYFQNEAQLEKSRLLSDRFSAERPKGSFSTLEIQRTEQGDSAMYLCASSPSTEAFFGQGTRLTVV.

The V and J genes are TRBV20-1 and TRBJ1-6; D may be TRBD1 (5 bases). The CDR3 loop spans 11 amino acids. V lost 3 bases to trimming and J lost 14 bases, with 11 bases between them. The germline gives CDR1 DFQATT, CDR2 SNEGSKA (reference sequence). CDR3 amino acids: CSAREGVTLHF. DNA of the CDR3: TGCAGTGCTAGGGAAGGGGTAACCCTCCACTTT.

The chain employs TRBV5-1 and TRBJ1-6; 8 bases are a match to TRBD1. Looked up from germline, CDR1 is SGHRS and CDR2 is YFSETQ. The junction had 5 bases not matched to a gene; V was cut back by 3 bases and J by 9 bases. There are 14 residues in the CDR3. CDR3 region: CASSSTGGGSPLHF. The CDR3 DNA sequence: TGCGCCAGCAGCTCCACAGGGGGAGGTTCACCCCTCCACTTT.

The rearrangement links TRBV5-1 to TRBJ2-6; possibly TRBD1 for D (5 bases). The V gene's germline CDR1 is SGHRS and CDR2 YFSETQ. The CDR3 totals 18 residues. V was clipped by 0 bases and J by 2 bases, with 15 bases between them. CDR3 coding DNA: TGCGCCAGCAGCTTGGGGTCTTTACCAGGGACTGGGGCCAACGTCCTGACTTTC. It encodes CASSLGSLPGTGANVLTF.

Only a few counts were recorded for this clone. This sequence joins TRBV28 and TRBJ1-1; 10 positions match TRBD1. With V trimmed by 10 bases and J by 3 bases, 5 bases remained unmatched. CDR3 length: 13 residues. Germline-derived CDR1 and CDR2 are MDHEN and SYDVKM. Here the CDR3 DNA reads TGTGCCACCCAAGGGACAGGGGACACTGAAGCTTTCTTT. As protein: CATQGTGDTEAFF.

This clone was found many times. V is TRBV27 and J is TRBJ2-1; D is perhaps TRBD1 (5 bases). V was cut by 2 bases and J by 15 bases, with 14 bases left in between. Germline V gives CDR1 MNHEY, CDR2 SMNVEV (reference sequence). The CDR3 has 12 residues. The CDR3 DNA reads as TGTGCCAGCAGTTTAATGGGCCAGGGCTGGTTCTTC. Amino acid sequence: CASSLMGQGWFF.

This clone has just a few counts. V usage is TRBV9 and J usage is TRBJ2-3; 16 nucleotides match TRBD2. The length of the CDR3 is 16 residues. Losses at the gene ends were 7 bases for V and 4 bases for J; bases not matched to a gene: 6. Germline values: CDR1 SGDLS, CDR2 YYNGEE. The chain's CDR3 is CASGTSGGAVADTQYF. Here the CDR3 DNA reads TGTGCCAGCGGGACTAGCGGGGGGGCTGTGGCAGATACGCAGTATTTT.

The DNA of the CDR3 is TGTGCCAGCACCCCACTGGGACAAGCTAACTATGGCTACACCTTC. Translation gives CASTPLGQANYGYTF. This chain joins TRBV7-2 and TRBJ1-2; a possible D gene is TRBD1 (6 bases). The germline CDR1 and CDR2 sequences are SGHTA and FQGNSA. Trimming cost V 7 bases and J 0 bases, with 15 bases left between them. The CDR3 extends over 15 amino acids. Complete variable domain (other parts from reference TRBV7-2 and TRBJ1-2): GAGVSQSPSNKVTEKGKDVELRCDPISGHTALYWYRQSLGQGLEFLIYFQGNSAPDKSGLPSDRFSAERTGGSVSTLTIQRTQQEDSAVYLCASTPLGQANYGYTFGSGTRLTVV.

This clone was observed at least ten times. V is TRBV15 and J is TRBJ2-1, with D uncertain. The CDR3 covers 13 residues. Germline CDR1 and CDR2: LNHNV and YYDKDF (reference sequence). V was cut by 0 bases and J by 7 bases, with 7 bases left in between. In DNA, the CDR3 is TGTGCCACCAGCAGAGATCTATCAAATGAGCAGTTCTTC. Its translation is CATSRDLSNEQFF.

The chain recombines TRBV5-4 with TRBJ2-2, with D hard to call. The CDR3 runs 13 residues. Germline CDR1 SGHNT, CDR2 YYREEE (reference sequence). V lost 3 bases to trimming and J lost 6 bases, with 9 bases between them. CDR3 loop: CASSSSRAGELFF. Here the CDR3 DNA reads TGTGCCAGCAGCTCGAGTCGCGCCGGGGAGCTGTTTTTT.

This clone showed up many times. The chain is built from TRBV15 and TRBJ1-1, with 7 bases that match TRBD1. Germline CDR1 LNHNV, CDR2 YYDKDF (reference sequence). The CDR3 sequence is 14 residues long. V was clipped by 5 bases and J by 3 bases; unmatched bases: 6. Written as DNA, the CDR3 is TGTGCCACCAGCGCAGACAGGGCCTACACTGAAGCTTTCTTT. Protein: CATSADRAYTEAFF.

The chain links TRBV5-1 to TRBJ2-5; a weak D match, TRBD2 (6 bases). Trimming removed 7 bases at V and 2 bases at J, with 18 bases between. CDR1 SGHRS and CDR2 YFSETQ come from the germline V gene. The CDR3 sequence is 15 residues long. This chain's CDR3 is CASGSGLRGQETQYF. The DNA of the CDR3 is TGCGCCAGCGGCTCAGGACTCCGGGGGCAAGAGACCCAGTACTTC. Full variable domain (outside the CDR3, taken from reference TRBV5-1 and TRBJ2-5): KAGVTQTPRYLIKTRGQQVTLSCSPISGHRSVSWYQQTPGQGLQFLFEYFSETQRNKGNFPGRFSGRQFSNSRSEMNVSTLELGDSALYLCASGSGLRGQETQYFGPGTRLLVL.

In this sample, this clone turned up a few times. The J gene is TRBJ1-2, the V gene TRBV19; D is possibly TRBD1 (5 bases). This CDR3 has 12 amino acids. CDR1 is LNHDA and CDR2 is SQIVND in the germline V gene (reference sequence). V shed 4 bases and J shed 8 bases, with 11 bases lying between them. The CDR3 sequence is CASSTSGFGYTF. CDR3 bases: TGTGCCAGTAGTACGTCAGGGTTCGGCTACACCTTC.

The CDR3 nucleotides are TGTGCCAGCTCACCGAGGTATAGCAATCAGCCCCAGCATTTT. The encoded protein is CASSPRYSNQPQHF. The V and J genes are TRBV18 and TRBJ1-5; D ambiguous. V lost 3 bases, J lost 0 bases, and 6 bases lay in between. Germline CDR1 and CDR2: KGHSH and LQKENI. The CDR3 consists of 14 residues. Full variable domain (rest looked up from reference TRBV18 and TRBJ1-5): NAGVMQNPRHLVRRRGQEARLRCSPMKGHSHVYWYRQLPEEGLKFMVYLQKENIIDESGMPKERFSAEFPKEGPSILRIQQVVRGDSAAYFCASSPRYSNQPQHFGDGTRLSIL.

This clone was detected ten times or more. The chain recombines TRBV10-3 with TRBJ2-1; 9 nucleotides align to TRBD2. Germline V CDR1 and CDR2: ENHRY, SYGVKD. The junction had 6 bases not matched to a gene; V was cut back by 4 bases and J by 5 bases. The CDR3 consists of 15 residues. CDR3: CAISGSGGSDNEQFF. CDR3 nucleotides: TGTGCCATCAGTGGGAGCGGGGGGTCCGACAATGAGCAGTTCTTC.

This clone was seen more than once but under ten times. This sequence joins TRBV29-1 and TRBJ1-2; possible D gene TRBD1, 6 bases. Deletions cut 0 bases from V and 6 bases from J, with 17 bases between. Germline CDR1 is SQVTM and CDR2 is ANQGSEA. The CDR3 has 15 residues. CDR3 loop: CSVEDPMDREDGYTF. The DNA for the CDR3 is TGCAGCGTTGAAGATCCTATGGACAGAGAAGATGGCTACACCTTC.

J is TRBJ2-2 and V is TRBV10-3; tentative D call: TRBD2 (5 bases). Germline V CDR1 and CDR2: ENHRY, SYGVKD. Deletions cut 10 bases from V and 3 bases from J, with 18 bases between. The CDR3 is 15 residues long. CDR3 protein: CATHPRLADTGELFF. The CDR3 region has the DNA TGTGCCACACACCCACGGCTAGCAGACACCGGGGAGCTGTTTTTT.

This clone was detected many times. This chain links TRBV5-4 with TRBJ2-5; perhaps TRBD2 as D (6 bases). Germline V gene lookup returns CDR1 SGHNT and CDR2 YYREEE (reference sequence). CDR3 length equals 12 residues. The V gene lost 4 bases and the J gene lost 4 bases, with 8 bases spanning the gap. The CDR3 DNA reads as TGTGCCAGCAGCCAAGCGGGAGAGACCCAGTACTTC. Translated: CASSQAGETQYF.

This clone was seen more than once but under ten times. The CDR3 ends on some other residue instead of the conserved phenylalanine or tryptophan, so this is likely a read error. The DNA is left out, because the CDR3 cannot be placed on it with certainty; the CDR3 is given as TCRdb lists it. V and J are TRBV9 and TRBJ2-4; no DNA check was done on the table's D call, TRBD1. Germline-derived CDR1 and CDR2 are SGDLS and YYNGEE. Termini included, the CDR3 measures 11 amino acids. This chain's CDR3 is CASSPPGQGNL.

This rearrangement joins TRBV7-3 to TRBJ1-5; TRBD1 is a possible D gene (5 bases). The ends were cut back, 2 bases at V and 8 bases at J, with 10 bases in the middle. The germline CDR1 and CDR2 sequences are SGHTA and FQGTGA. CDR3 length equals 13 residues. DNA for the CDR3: TGTGCCAGCAGCTTAGGATGGGGGGAGCCCCAGCATTTT. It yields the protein CASSLGWGEPQHF.